This T cell receptor beta chain was retrieved from a study of shared clonotypes between healthy human individuals. Study donors comprised healthy, HIV-negative adults devoid of recent acute infection or vaccination. With unsorted samples, genomic DNA was obtained from 89 million or so PBMCs. Per the germline V gene, CDR1 is GTSNPN and CDR2 is SVGIG (reference sequence). The CDR3 is 14 amino acids. Trimming shortened V by 6 bases and J by 6 bases, and 19 bases separated the two germline ends. Produced via immunoSEQ multiplex PCR; TCRdb's table is partial and in-frame only. The sample has 450,000 to 500,000 clones, around 80% seen once.

V gene TRBV30 combines with J gene TRBJ2-3; TRBD2 is a possible D gene (5 bases). The sequenced sample consisted of PBMCs. The source of this sequence is a woman aged 40 to 50 in good health. Some clones in this sample may be carry-over from other donors' samples. DNA for the CDR3: TGTGCCTGCAAATCTAGCTTAACTGGGGATACGCAGTATTTT. Protein sequence: CACKSSLTGDTQYF.